This passage covers 12 T cell receptor beta chains from one sample sequenced in a study of T-cell memory formation after mild COVID-19. MiXCR, run by TCRdb on the 5' RACE reads, gives a single entry per CDR3 protein. The table has under 250,000 distinct CDR3 sequences, 27% seen once; the top ten hold about an eighth. The sample comprised PBMCs or a T cell subset sorted from them (not recorded which). The receptors originated from an adult woman who had mild COVID-19 (a few samples of this study predate the infection). Cell type and time point are not known.

The CDR3 nucleotides read TGTGCCAGCAGCCAAGAGGGAGGTGAGAGCACTGAAGCTTTCTTT. Encoded protein: CASSQEGGESTEAFF. The V and J genes are TRBV3-1 and TRBJ1-1, with D hard to call. CDR1 LGHDT and CDR2 YNNKEL come from the germline V gene (reference sequence). Trimming took 0 bases from V and 4 from J, leaving 12 bases between them. This CDR3 contains 15 residues.

This clonotype was recorded at least ten times. The rearrangement uses TRBV12-3 or TRBV12-4 and TRBJ2-5; D may be TRBD1 or TRBD2 (5 bases each). The V end was cut by 7 bases, the J end by 5 bases, with 23 bases between. The CDR3 loop spans 16 amino acids. CDR3 bases: TGTGCCAGCAACAGTAGGTGGGACCTGCCCAAGGAGACCCAGTACTTC. As protein: CASNSRWDLPKETQYF.

A note on this clonotype: A read error is possible here, since a much larger clone lies one base away. The CDR3 protein is CASGQDEGQGYYNEQFF. The CDR3 bases are TGTGCCAGCGGCCAAGATGAGGGACAGGGCTATTACAATGAGCAGTTCTTC. The chain is built from TRBV3-1 and TRBJ2-1; TRBD1 aligns across 9 bases. Germline lookup yields CDR1 LGHDT and CDR2 YNNKEL (reference sequence). The CDR3 is made up of 17 amino acids.

This clonotype was detected a few times. J is TRBJ2-1 and V is TRBV24-1, with D hard to call. Per germline, CDR1 KGHDR and CDR2 SFDVKD. The CDR3 has 13 amino acids. Trimming removed 0 bases at V and 8 bases at J, with 7 bases between. CDR3 nucleotide sequence: TGTGCCACCAGTGATTTGCTTTCGGATGAGCAGTTCTTC. Translation gives CATSDLLSDEQFF.

Only a few counts were recorded for this clonotype. V usage is TRBV7-8 and J usage is TRBJ2-7; 10 bases agree with TRBD2. This CDR3 has 16 residues. V lost 0 bases, J lost 0 bases, and 2 bases stayed unmatched. The germline V gene encodes CDR1 SGHVS and CDR2 FQNEAQ. CDR3 in DNA: TGTGCCAGCAGCTTAGCCGGGACTAGCGTCTCCTACGAGCAGTACTTC. Translation: CASSLAGTSVSYEQYF.

This clonotype has more than one count but fewer than ten. The rearrangement joins TRBV29-1 to TRBJ1-5; TRBD1 is a possible D gene (6 bases). Germline V gene lookup returns CDR1 SQVTM and CDR2 ANQGSEA. The ends were cut back, 4 bases at V and 5 bases at J, with 12 bases in the middle. The CDR3 consists of 13 residues. The CDR3 is CSVGGPGDQPQHF. CDR3 in DNA: TGCAGCGTTGGAGGGCCAGGGGATCAGCCCCAGCATTTT.

This chain connects TRBV18 to TRBJ2-7, with TRBD1 as a possible D gene (6 bases). CDR1 KGHSH and CDR2 LQKENI come from the germline V gene. The V and J ends lost 4 bases and 6 bases respectively, with 13 bases between them. This CDR3 region has 13 residues. DNA for the CDR3: TGTGCCAGCTCACTGGACAGCGCCGGCGAGCAGTACTTC. The encoded protein is CASSLDSAGEQYF.

The chain has TRBV4-1 and TRBJ2-7; D might be TRBD1 (6 bases). The germline gives CDR1 MGHRA, CDR2 YSYEKL. The germline V and J ends were trimmed by 0 bases and 1 base, with 13 bases remaining between them. The CDR3 sequence is 16 residues long. CDR3 sequence reads: CASSQDLETGSYEQYF. In DNA form, the CDR3 reads TGCGCCAGCAGCCAAGATCTCGAGACAGGATCCTACGAGCAGTACTTC.

This clonotype appeared a few times. The chain joins TRBV20-1 to TRBJ2-1; 8 bases map to TRBD2. Germline V gives CDR1 DFQATT, CDR2 SNEGSKA (reference sequence). V shed 6 bases and J 6 bases; nucleotides not matched to a gene: 10. This CDR3 is 14 amino acids long. The CDR3 spells CSAYRTSRPNEQFF. CDR3 nucleotides: TGCAGTGCCTACCGGACTAGCCGACCCAATGAGCAGTTCTTC.

This CDR3 is CASSNYDTQYF. The CDR3 DNA is TGTGCCAGCAGCAACTACGATACGCAGTATTTT. This chain links TRBV7-9 with TRBJ2-3, with no clear D. The CDR3 spans 11 residues. The germline V gene encodes CDR1 SEHNR and CDR2 FQNEAQ (reference sequence). Trimming took 5 bases from V and 6 from J, leaving 6 bases between them.

The rearrangement links TRBV7-9 to TRBJ2-2, with D possibly being TRBD2 (6 bases). This CDR3 is built from 17 residues. CDR1 and CDR2 (germline): SEHNR, FQNEAQ (reference sequence). The germline V and J ends were trimmed by 2 bases and 7 bases, with 20 bases remaining between them. CDR3 sequence: CASSLLPRTTGNGELFF. The CDR3 region has the DNA TGTGCCAGCAGCTTATTACCTCGGACTACCGGGAACGGGGAGCTGTTTTTT.

The table lists this clonotype with many counts. The V call is TRBV6-2 or TRBV6-3, the J call TRBJ2-1; possibly TRBD2 for D (6 bases). Trimming pared 8 bases from V and 5 bases from J, leaving 19 bases between. This CDR3 contains 15 residues. Germline V gives CDR1 MNHEY, CDR2 SVGEGT. The CDR3 DNA reads as TGTGCCAGCTTACCCCGGGACTGGTGGAACAATGAGCAGTTCTTC. Amino acid sequence: CASLPRDWWNNEQFF.